This T cell receptor (beta chain) stems from a study of T cells in narcolepsy. Study as a whole: Enrolled donors included narcolepsy type 1 or type 2 patients and healthy controls.

The length of the CDR3 is 14 residues. CDR1 is LGHNA and CDR2 is YNFKEQ in the germline V gene. V was pared by 3 bases and J by 8 bases, with 14 bases between. The repertoire was sequenced with immunoSEQ multiplex PCR; TCRdb's copy has only in-frame clones and lacks some. This sample has 20,000 to 25,000 clones, with 75% to 85% found just once. This receptor was identified in a human donor in good health. V usage is TRBV4-2 and J usage is TRBJ2-1; D is ambiguous. Sample: memory (CD45RA-) CD4+ T cells from blood. Written as DNA, the CDR3 is TGTGCCAGCAGCCACGAAGGGCCGGCACATGAGCAGTTCTTC. Protein: CASSHEGPAHEQFF.